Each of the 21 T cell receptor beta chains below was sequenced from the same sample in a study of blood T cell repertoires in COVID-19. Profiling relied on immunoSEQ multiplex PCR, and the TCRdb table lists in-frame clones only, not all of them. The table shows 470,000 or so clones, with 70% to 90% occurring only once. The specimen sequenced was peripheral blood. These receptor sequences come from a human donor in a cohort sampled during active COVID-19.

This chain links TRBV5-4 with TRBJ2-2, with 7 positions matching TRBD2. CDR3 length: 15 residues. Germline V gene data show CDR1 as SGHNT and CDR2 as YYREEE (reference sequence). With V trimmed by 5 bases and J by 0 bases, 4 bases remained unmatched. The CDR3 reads CASRVGLANTGELFF. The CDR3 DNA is TGTGCCAGCAGGGTTGGACTAGCGAACACCGGGGAGCTGTTTTTT.

The CDR3 loop is CASSLVGGAEAFF. CDR3 sequence (DNA): TGTGCCAGCAGCTTGGTGGGAGGCGCTGAAGCTTTCTTT. The J gene is TRBJ1-1, the V gene TRBV5-4; D gene ambiguous. Germline V lookup: CDR1 SGHNT, CDR2 YYREEE (reference sequence). This CDR3 contains 13 residues. V lost 0 bases to trimming and J lost 6 bases, with 9 bases between them.

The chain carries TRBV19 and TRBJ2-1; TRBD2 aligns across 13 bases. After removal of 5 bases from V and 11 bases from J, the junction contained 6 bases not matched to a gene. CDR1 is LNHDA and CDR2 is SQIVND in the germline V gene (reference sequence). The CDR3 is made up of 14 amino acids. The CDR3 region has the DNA TGTGCCAGTAGTCTCGGACTAGCGGGAGCAAAGCAGTTCTTC. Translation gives CASSLGLAGAKQFF.

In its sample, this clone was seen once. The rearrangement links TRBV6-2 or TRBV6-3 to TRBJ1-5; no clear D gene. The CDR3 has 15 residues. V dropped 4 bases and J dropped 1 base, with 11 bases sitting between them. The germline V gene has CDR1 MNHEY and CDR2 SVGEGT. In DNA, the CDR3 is TGTGCCAGCAGTTCCCCATTGCTAAGCAATCAGCCCCAGCATTTT. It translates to CASSSPLLSNQPQHF.

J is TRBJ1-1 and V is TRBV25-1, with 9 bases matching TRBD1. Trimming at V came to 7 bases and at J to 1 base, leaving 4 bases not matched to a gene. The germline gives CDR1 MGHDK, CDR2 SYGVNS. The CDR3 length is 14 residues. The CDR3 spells CASKQGAGNTEAFF. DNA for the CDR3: TGTGCCAGCAAACAGGGGGCGGGGAACACTGAAGCTTTCTTT.

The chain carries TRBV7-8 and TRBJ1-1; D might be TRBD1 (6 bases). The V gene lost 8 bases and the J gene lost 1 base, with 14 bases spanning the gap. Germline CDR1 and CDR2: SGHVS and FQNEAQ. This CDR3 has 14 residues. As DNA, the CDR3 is TGTGCCAGCGGTTCAGGGGCCTCGAACACTGAAGCTTTCTTT. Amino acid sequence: CASGSGASNTEAFF.

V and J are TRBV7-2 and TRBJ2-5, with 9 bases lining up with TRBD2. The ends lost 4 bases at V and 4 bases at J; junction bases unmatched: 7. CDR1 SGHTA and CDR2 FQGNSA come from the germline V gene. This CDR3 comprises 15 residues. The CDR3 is CASSWGLAPRETQYF. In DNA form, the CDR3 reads TGTGCCAGCAGCTGGGGACTAGCACCCCGAGAGACCCAGTACTTC.

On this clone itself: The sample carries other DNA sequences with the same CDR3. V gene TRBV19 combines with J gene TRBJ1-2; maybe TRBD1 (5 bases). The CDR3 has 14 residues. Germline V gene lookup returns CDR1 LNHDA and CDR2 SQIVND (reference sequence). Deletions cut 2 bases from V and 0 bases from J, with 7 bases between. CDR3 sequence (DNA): TGTGCCAGTAGTATACAGGGCCCTAACTATGGCTACACCTTC. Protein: CASSIQGPNYGYTF.

The DNA for the CDR3 is TGTGCCAGCAGCGGAGACCGGGACAGCCCTTCGGCTTTCTTT. Protein sequence: CASSGDRDSPSAFF. The V and J genes are TRBV6-5 and TRBJ1-1; 7 bases map to TRBD1. The CDR3 covers 14 residues. Germline V lookup: CDR1 MNHEY, CDR2 SVGAGI. V lost 6 bases to trimming and J lost 11 bases; unmatched junction nucleotides: 15.

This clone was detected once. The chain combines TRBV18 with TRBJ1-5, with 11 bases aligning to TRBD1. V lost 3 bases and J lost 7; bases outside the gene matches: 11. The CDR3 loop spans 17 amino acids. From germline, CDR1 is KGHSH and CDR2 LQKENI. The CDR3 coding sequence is TGTGCCAGCTCACCTATCCAAGGACAGGGGGCAGGGCAGCCCCAGCATTTT. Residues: CASSPIQGQGAGQPQHF.

This chain's CDR3 is CASSFVGQGTGELFF. CDR3 DNA: TGTGCCAGCAGCTTCGTGGGACAGGGAACCGGGGAGCTGTTTTTT. This chain uses TRBV7-9 with TRBJ2-2; the match to TRBD1 covers 9 bases. J was trimmed by 5 bases and V by 3 bases; bases with no gene match: 4. There are 15 residues in the CDR3. Germline CDR1 reads SEHNR; CDR2 reads FQNEAQ (reference sequence).

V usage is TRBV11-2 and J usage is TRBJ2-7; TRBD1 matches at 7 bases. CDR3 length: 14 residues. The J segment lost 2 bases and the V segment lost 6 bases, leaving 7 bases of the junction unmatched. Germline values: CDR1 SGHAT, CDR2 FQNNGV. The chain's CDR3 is CASRWDSSAYEQYF. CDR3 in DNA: TGTGCCAGCAGGTGGGACAGCTCTGCCTACGAGCAGTACTTC.

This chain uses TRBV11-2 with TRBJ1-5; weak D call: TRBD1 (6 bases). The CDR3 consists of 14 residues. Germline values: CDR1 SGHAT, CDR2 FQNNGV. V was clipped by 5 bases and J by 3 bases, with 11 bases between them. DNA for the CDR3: TGTGCCAGCAGCCGAGACAGGTTCAATCAGCCCCAGCATTTT. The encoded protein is CASSRDRFNQPQHF.

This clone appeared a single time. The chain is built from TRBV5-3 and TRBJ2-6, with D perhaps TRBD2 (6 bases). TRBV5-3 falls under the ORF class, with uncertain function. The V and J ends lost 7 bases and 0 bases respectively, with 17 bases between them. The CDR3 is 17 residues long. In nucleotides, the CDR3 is TGTGCCAGAGGGCCGGGGACTCGATCCTCTGGGGCCAACGTCCTGACTTTC. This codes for CARGPGTRSSGANVLTF.

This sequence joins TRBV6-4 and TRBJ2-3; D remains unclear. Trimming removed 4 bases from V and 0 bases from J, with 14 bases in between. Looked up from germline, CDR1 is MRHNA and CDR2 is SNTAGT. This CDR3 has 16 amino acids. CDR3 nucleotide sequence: TGTGCCAGCAGTGTGGCCTTTACGTCCAGCACAGATACGCAGTATTTT. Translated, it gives CASSVAFTSSTDTQYF.

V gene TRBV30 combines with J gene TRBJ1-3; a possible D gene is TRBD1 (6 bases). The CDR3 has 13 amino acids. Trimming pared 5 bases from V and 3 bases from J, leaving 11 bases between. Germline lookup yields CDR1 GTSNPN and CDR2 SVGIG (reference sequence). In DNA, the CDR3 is TGTGCCTGGGACAGGTCTGGTGGAAACACCATATATTTT. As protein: CAWDRSGGNTIYF.

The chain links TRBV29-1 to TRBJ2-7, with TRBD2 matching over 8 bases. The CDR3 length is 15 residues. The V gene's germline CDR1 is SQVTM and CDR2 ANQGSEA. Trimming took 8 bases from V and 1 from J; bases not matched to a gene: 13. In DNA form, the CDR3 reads TGCAGCCCCGATAGAGAGCGGGAGCCTTCCTACGAGCAGTACTTC. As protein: CSPDREREPSYEQYF.

Here the CDR3 DNA reads TGTGCCAGCACGACAGTCGTCTCTGGAAACACCATATATTTT. Protein sequence: CASTTVVSGNTIYF. The chain couples TRBV6-5 to TRBJ1-3; D might be TRBD1 (5 bases). CDR1 MNHEY and CDR2 SVGAGI come from the germline V gene. Between the trimmed V and J ends, which lost 7 bases and 0 bases, there was a span of 10 bases. This CDR3 region has 14 residues.

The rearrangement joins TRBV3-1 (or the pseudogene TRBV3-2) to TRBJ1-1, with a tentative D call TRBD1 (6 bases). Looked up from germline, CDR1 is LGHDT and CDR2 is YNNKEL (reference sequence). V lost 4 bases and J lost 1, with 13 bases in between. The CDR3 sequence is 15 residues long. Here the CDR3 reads CASSPQGQKNTEAFF. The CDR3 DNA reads TGTGCCAGCAGCCCACAAGGACAGAAGAACACTGAAGCTTTCTTT.

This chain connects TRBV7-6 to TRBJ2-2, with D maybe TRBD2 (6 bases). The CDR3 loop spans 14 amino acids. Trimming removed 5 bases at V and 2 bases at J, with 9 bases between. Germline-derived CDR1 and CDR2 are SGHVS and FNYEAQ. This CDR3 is CASSRGLNTGELFF. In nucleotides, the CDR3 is TGTGCCAGCAGCCGGGGACTTAACACCGGGGAGCTGTTTTTT.

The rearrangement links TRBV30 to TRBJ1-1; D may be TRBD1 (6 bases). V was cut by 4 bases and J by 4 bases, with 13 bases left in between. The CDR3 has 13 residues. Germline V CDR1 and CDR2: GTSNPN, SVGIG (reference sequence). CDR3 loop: CAWTPDSGTEAFF. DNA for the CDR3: TGTGCCTGGACCCCGGACAGCGGCACTGAAGCTTTCTTT.